The 27 T cell receptor beta chains below were found in one sample sequenced in a study of blood T cell repertoires in COVID-19. Measured with immunoSEQ multiplex PCR; TCRdb has only the in-frame clones, and not every one. The table lists 100,000 to 150,000 clones, approximately 90% of them singletons. What was sequenced was peripheral blood. All receptors come from a man in his fifties or sixties with COVID-19, enrolled during active disease.

The rearrangement links TRBV14 to TRBJ2-2; 7 bases fit TRBD2. This CDR3 spans 14 amino acids. J lost 7 bases, V lost 4 bases, and 6 bases had no gene match. Per germline, CDR1 SGHDN and CDR2 FVKESK. The CDR3 reads CASSRGGAGGELFF. CDR3 coding DNA: TGTGCCAGCAGCCGGGGAGGGGCTGGCGGGGAGCTGTTTTTT.

The chain joins TRBV19 to TRBJ2-1, with 7 bases lining up with TRBD2. From germline, CDR1 is LNHDA and CDR2 SQIVND (reference sequence). The V and J ends lost 5 bases and 4 bases, in that order; junction bases with no gene match: 8. There are 15 residues in the CDR3. Here the CDR3 DNA reads TGTGCCAGTAGTCCGTCACTAGCGCCGTACAATGAGCAGTTCTTC. Its translation: CASSPSLAPYNEQFF.

The rearrangement uses TRBV3-1 (or the pseudogene TRBV3-2) and TRBJ2-7; the match to TRBD2 covers 10 bases. The germline CDR1 and CDR2 sequences are LGHDT and YNNKEL (reference sequence). The trim removed 2 bases at V and 4 bases at J, leaving 11 bases unmatched. The CDR3 is 17 amino acids. The CDR3 nucleotides are TGTGCCAGCAGCCAACTACAAACGGGGACTAGCGCTTACGAGCAGTACTTC. This gives the protein CASSQLQTGTSAYEQYF.

V is TRBV9 and J is TRBJ2-6; 9 bases line up with TRBD1. Germline CDR1 is SGDLS and CDR2 is YYNGEE. J was trimmed by 4 bases and V by 4 bases; bases with no gene match: 24. CDR3 length equals 22 residues. The CDR3 DNA reads as TGTGCCAGCAGCTCTCCGGCAGGGTTGACGGGACAGGGTCGGTACGGGGCCAACGTCCTGACTTTC. It codes for CASSSPAGLTGQGRYGANVLTF.

The V and J genes are TRBV5-4 and TRBJ2-3; 7 nucleotides align to TRBD2. Germline CDR1 is SGHNT and CDR2 is YYREEE (reference sequence). The CDR3 runs 15 residues. V was clipped by 2 bases and J by 1 base; unmatched bases: 4. The CDR3 DNA reads TGTGCCAGCAGCTTTGTCCGGGAGGGCACAGATACGCAGTATTTT. This sequence encodes CASSFVREGTDTQYF. Filled out from reference TRBV5-4 and TRBJ2-3, the complete variable domain reads ETGVTQSPTHLIKTRGQQVTLRCSSQSGHNTVSWYQQALGQGPQFIFQYYREEENGRGNFPPRFSGLQFPNYSSELNVNALELDDSALYLCASSFVREGTDTQYFGPGTRLTVL.

The V call is TRBV5-6, the J call TRBJ2-7; D unclear. The V gene's germline CDR1 is SGHDT and CDR2 YYEEEE. This CDR3 is built from 12 residues. Trimming stripped 4 bases from V and 2 bases from J, with 7 bases between. The CDR3 region is CASSRHPYEQYF. CDR3 nucleotide sequence: TGTGCCAGCAGCAGACATCCCTACGAGCAGTACTTC. The complete variable domain, with remaining parts taken from reference TRBV5-6 and TRBJ2-7, reads DAGVTQSPTHLIKTRGQQVTLRCSPKSGHDTVSWYQQALGQGPQFIFQYYEEEERQRGNFPDRFSGHQFPNYSSELNVNALLLGDSALYLCASSRHPYEQYFGPGTRLTVT.

The chain couples TRBV7-9 to TRBJ2-2; 7 bases fit TRBD2. J gave up 6 bases and V 5 bases, and 9 bases lay outside the gene matches. The CDR3 contains 15 residues. Germline-derived CDR1 and CDR2 are SEHNR and FQNEAQ (reference sequence). This CDR3 reads CASSQTGGGSGELFF. CDR3 in DNA: TGTGCCAGCAGCCAGACGGGGGGAGGCTCCGGGGAGCTGTTTTTT. Based on the CDR3 plus reference TRBV7-9 and TRBJ2-2, the full variable domain is DTGVSQNPRHKITKRGQNVTFRCDPISEHNRLYWYRQTLGQGPEFLTYFQNEAQLEKSRLLSDRFSAERPKGSFSTLEIQRTEQGDSAMYLCASSQTGGGSGELFFGEGSRLTVL.

The V gene is TRBV27, the J gene TRBJ1-2; the match to TRBD1 covers 9 bases. The germline CDR1 and CDR2 sequences are MNHEY and SMNVEV (reference sequence). This CDR3 spans 15 amino acids. With 6 bases clipped from V and 5 bases from J, the junction kept 10 bases outside the gene matches. As DNA, the CDR3 is TGTGCCAGCAGGGCGAGCGGGACAGGGTCTTATGGCTACACCTTC. It is translated as CASRASGTGSYGYTF.

J is TRBJ2-2 and V is TRBV3-1 (or the pseudogene TRBV3-2), with TRBD1 matching over 9 bases. With V trimmed by 5 bases and J by 6 bases, 7 bases remained unmatched. CDR1 is LGHDT, CDR2 YNNKEL, per germline (reference sequence). The CDR3 contains 15 residues. The CDR3 coding sequence is TGTGCCAGCAGCTTCCGGGACAGGGCCCCCGGGGAGCTGTTTTTT. Translated: CASSFRDRAPGELFF.

J is TRBJ1-1 and V is TRBV28; D is ambiguous. The CDR3 covers 13 residues. Trimming stripped 6 bases from V and 1 base from J, with 9 bases between. Germline assignment: CDR1 MDHEN and CDR2 SYDVKM. In nucleotides, the CDR3 is TGTGCCAGCAGGCTAGACGGGAACACTGAAGCTTTCTTT. It specifies CASRLDGNTEAFF.

The chain links TRBV7-3 to TRBJ2-3; TRBD1 matches 7 bases. This CDR3 comprises 14 residues. Unmatched junction bases numbered 4, after V lost 5 bases and J lost 2 bases. Germline V CDR1 and CDR2: SGHTA, FQGTGA. CDR3 sequence: CASSPGQLTDTQYF. The CDR3, as DNA: TGTGCCAGCAGCCCGGGACAGCTCACAGATACGCAGTATTTT.

This rearrangement joins TRBV10-3 to TRBJ1-5, with a possible D match to TRBD1 (6 bases). V lost 2 bases and J 2 bases, leaving 10 bases between the germline ends. The CDR3 loop spans 15 amino acids. The germline V gene encodes CDR1 ENHRY and CDR2 SYGVKD. The CDR3 protein is CAISEEGVGNQPQHF. The CDR3 DNA reads as TGTGCCATCAGTGAGGAGGGGGTTGGCAATCAGCCCCAGCATTTT.

The chain links TRBV28 to TRBJ2-1; D not certain. The V gene's germline CDR1 is MDHEN and CDR2 SYDVKM. Between the trimmed V and J ends, which lost 1 base and 2 bases, there was a span of 12 bases. The CDR3 runs 16 residues. Here the CDR3 reads CASSLFGGSAYNEQFF. For the CDR3, the DNA is TGTGCCAGCAGTTTATTTGGCGGCTCCGCCTACAATGAGCAGTTCTTC.

This chain connects TRBV10-3 to TRBJ1-1; TRBD1 agrees at 7 bases. The V gene end was trimmed by 6 bases and the J gene end by 1 base; junction bases not matched to a gene: 5. The CDR3 extends over 14 amino acids. Germline V lookup: CDR1 ENHRY, CDR2 SYGVKD. The CDR3 DNA is TGTGCCATCAGAGACAGGGCTGAGAACACTGAAGCTTTCTTT. Translation gives CAIRDRAENTEAFF.

The V gene is TRBV7-2, the J gene TRBJ2-3, with TRBD2 matching over 8 bases. The germline V gene has CDR1 SGHTA and CDR2 FQGNSA. The CDR3 covers 15 residues. The V segment lost 8 bases and the J segment 2 bases; nucleotides outside the gene matches: 9. Here the CDR3 reads CASSGISGITDTQYF. CDR3 sequence (DNA): TGTGCCAGCTCCGGGATTAGCGGGATCACAGATACGCAGTATTTT.

V gene TRBV2 combines with J gene TRBJ1-6; D is perhaps TRBD1 (5 bases). The ends were cut back, 6 bases at V and 6 bases at J, with 15 bases in the middle. CDR1 is SNHLY, CDR2 FYNNEI, per germline. This CDR3 spans 15 amino acids. This CDR3 is CASSPQQGGNSPLHF. The CDR3 nucleotides are TGTGCCAGCAGCCCCCAGCAGGGAGGTAATTCACCCCTCCACTTT. Complete variable domain (other parts from reference TRBV2 and TRBJ1-6): EPEVTQTPSHQVTQMGQEVILRCVPISNHLYFYWYRQILGQKVEFLVSFYNNEISEKSEIFDDQFSVERPDGSNFTLKIRSTKLEDSAMYFCASSPQQGGNSPLHFGNGTRLTVT.

The chain links TRBV5-6 to TRBJ2-7, with D maybe TRBD1 (6 bases). From germline, CDR1 is SGHDT and CDR2 YYEEEE. V lost 0 bases to trimming and J lost 6 bases, with 13 bases between them. CDR3 length: 14 amino acids. The CDR3 DNA reads TGTGCCAGCAGCTTGGAGGGACAATCCGGCGAGCAGTACTTC. It translates to CASSLEGQSGEQYF.

The chain recombines TRBV28 with TRBJ1-2; D is unclear. The germline gives CDR1 MDHEN, CDR2 SYDVKM. CDR3 size: 12 residues. Trimming removed 5 bases at V and 6 bases at J, with 10 bases between. CDR3 loop: CASSPDLDGYTF. The DNA for the CDR3 is TGTGCCAGCAGTCCCGACTTGGATGGCTACACCTTC.

V is TRBV24-1 and J is TRBJ2-2, with a possible D match to TRBD2 (6 bases). CDR3 length: 15 residues. The V end was cut by 5 bases, the J end by 6 bases, with 15 bases between. Germline V gives CDR1 KGHDR, CDR2 SFDVKD. CDR3 nucleotides: TGTGCCACCAGTGTGGCGGGGCTAAGGGCCGGGGAGCTGTTTTTT. It specifies CATSVAGLRAGELFF.

CDR3 nucleotide sequence: TGTGCCAGCGGGGACAGGATGGATTCACCCCTCCACTTT. Protein: CASGDRMDSPLHF. The V call is TRBV6-5, the J call TRBJ1-6; 8 bases align to TRBD1. V dropped 8 bases and J dropped 8; count of bases not matched to a gene: 5. The germline gives CDR1 MNHEY, CDR2 SVGAGI. The CDR3 loop spans 13 amino acids.

The rearrangement uses TRBV7-9 and TRBJ2-1, with TRBD1 identical over 8 bases. Germline CDR1 is SEHNR and CDR2 is FQNEAQ (reference sequence). The V gene end was trimmed by 4 bases and the J gene end by 7 bases; junction bases not matched to a gene: 6. The CDR3 contains 14 residues. In nucleotides, the CDR3 is TGTGCCAGCAGCTCAAACGGACAGGGAAATGAGCAGTTCTTC. Translated, it gives CASSSNGQGNEQFF.

This chain links TRBV19 with TRBJ1-1, with no clear D. Per germline, CDR1 LNHDA and CDR2 SQIVND (reference sequence). The ends were cut back, 8 bases at V and 0 bases at J, with 4 bases in the middle. The CDR3 has 11 residues. This chain's CDR3 is CASQMNTEAFF. For the CDR3, the DNA is TGTGCCAGTCAAATGAACACTGAAGCTTTCTTT. Together with reference TRBV19 and TRBJ1-1, the CDR3 gives the full variable domain: DGGITQSPKYLFRKEGQNVTLSCEQNLNHDAMYWYRQDPGQGLRLIYYSQIVNDFQKGDIAEGYSVSREKKESFPLTVTSAQKNPTAFYLCASQMNTEAFFGQGTRLTVV.

This clone has just one count. The chain recombines TRBV6-2 or TRBV6-3 with TRBJ2-5; the D gene is possibly TRBD1 (5 bases). V lost 6 bases and J 5 bases, leaving 22 bases between the germline ends. CDR3 length: 16 residues. CDR1 is MNHEY and CDR2 is SVGEGT in the germline V gene. Here the CDR3 reads CASSPQPQVILETQYF. In DNA form, the CDR3 reads TGTGCCAGCAGCCCGCAACCACAGGTCATCCTGGAGACCCAGTACTTC.

CDR3 coding DNA: TGTGCCAGCAGTGAGGGACAGCCCTACGAGCAGTACTTC. Translated, it gives CASSEGQPYEQYF. The rearrangement links TRBV6-6 to TRBJ2-7; TRBD1 agrees at 7 bases. V lost 5 bases and J lost 2; bases outside the gene matches: 3. Germline V gene lookup returns CDR1 MNHNY and CDR2 SVGAGI (reference sequence). The CDR3 loop spans 13 amino acids.

The chain combines TRBV18 with TRBJ1-1; possible D gene TRBD1, 6 bases. The CDR3 runs to 15 residues. The germline CDR1 and CDR2 sequences are KGHSH and LQKENI. V shed 4 bases and J shed 1 base, with 13 bases lying between them. Here the CDR3 DNA reads TGTGCCAGCTCACGAGGGGGTTTCGCGAACACTGAAGCTTTCTTT. This encodes CASSRGGFANTEAFF.

This clone was observed a single time. The chain recombines TRBV14 with TRBJ1-2; D remains unclear. Germline-derived CDR1 and CDR2 are SGHDN and FVKESK. Trimming left V 8 bases short and J 3 bases short, with 13 bases between. The CDR3 has 13 amino acids. CDR3 bases: TGTGCCAGCCGGTCGAACGTAGACTATGGCTACACCTTC. It is translated as CASRSNVDYGYTF. Filled out from reference TRBV14 and TRBJ1-2, the complete variable domain reads EAGVTQFPSHSVIEKGQTVTLRCDPISGHDNLYWYRRVMGKEIKFLLHFVKESKQDESGMPNNRFLAERTGGTYSTLKVQPAELEDSGVYFCASRSNVDYGYTFGSGTRLTVV.

The genes are TRBV25-1 and TRBJ1-3; weak D call: TRBD1 (5 bases). Deletions cut 3 bases from V and 0 bases from J, with 9 bases between. This CDR3 is 15 amino acids long. Germline assignment: CDR1 MGHDK and CDR2 SYGVNS. DNA of the CDR3: TGTGCCAGCAGTGAGGCCAGGGACTCTGGAAACACCATATATTTT. Translation gives CASSEARDSGNTIYF.